This T cell receptor (beta chain) emerged from a study of identical twins. Findings and caveats of the study: Cross-sectional statistical analysis was relied on for the conclusions, without the same donors being followed. Fewer insertions characterized abundant cord blood beta clonotypes, whereas memory repertoires showed none.

TCRdb used MiXCR to reprocess the 5' RACE reads, holding one entry per CDR3 protein. Of about 690,000 distinct CDR3 sequences listed, 5.5% to 6.5% are singletons. Deletions cut 4 bases from V and 2 bases from J, with 12 bases between. CDR3 length equals 14 residues. CDR1 is DFQATT and CDR2 is SNEGSKA in the germline V gene (reference sequence). Turning to this clonotype: The antigen is unknown.

The receptor was derived from a man aged 18 to 30 in good health. The chain combines TRBV20-1 with TRBJ2-4; D not certain. Sequencing used naive T cells sorted from blood. The CDR3 here is CSAKLRAPKNIQYF. The DNA of the CDR3 is TGCAGTGCTAAATTACGGGCCCCCAAAAACATTCAGTACTTC.